The 6 T cell receptor beta chains below come from one sample, sequenced in a study of CD8+ T cells in alopecia areata. Extraction of RNA preceded its reverse transcription into cDNA, which served as the sequencing template. Sequencing was performed with immunoSEQ multiplex PCR; in TCRdb, only in-frame clones are kept and a portion is missing. The table lists fewer than 250,000 clones, roughly two fifths of them singletons. Described treatment: oral pan-JAK inhibitor, 5-10 mg twice daily. The specimen was CD4+ T cells sorted from blood, collected at approximately week 34, from a patient treated with tofacitinib. Receptors were obtained from a human donor with alopecia areata.

The chain couples TRBV5-1 to TRBJ2-3; D is unclear. The CDR3 length is 13 residues. V was trimmed by 2 bases and J by 3 bases, leaving 7 bases between them. CDR1 and CDR2 (germline): SGHRS, YFSETQ. The CDR3 spells CASSFRRTDTQYF. The CDR3 nucleotides are TGCGCCAGCAGCTTTCGCAGAACAGATACGCAGTATTTT.

This clone was seen only a few times. The chain carries TRBV7-3 and TRBJ2-7, with TRBD1 matching 8 bases. J lost 1 base, V lost 1 base, and 6 bases had no gene match. The CDR3 is 16 amino acids. Looked up from germline, CDR1 is SGHTA and CDR2 is FQGTGA. The CDR3 loop is CASSLMGQGASYEQYF. The CDR3 coding sequence is TGTGCCAGCAGCTTAATGGGCCAGGGGGCTTCCTACGAGCAGTACTTC.

This clone has at least ten counts. The rearrangement joins TRBV4-1 to TRBJ2-4, with 8 bases fitting TRBD1. CDR3 length: 13 amino acids. Germline V gene lookup returns CDR1 MGHRA and CDR2 YSYEKL. The V and J ends lost 4 bases and 8 bases, in that order; junction bases with no gene match: 4. CDR3 nucleotides: TGCGCCAGCAGCCCCCGACAGGGGTACATTCAGTACTTC. The encoded protein is CASSPRQGYIQYF.

V gene TRBV7-2 combines with J gene TRBJ2-7; D possibly uses TRBD1 or TRBD2 (5 bases each). The germline V gene has CDR1 SGHTA and CDR2 FQGNSA. The V end was cut by 4 bases, the J end by 2 bases, with 12 bases between. The CDR3 covers 14 residues. Here the CDR3 DNA reads TGTGCCAGCAGCTACCCCGGGGCGACCTACGAGCAGTACTTC. The encoded protein is CASSYPGATYEQYF.

The gene calls are TRBV30 and TRBJ1-1; 9 bases match TRBD1. CDR3 size: 14 residues. CDR1 GTSNPN and CDR2 SVGIG come from the germline V gene (reference sequence). Trimming took 2 bases from V and 7 from J; bases not matched to a gene: 8. The CDR3 is CAWSSGTGLSEAFF. The CDR3 DNA reads as TGTGCCTGGAGTTCCGGGACAGGGTTGAGTGAAGCTTTCTTT.

V gene TRBV18 combines with J gene TRBJ1-1; no clear D. With 0 bases removed from V and 4 bases from J, the gap between germline ends came to 12 bases. The CDR3 consists of 15 residues. Germline values: CDR1 KGHSH, CDR2 LQKENI. CDR3 in amino acids: CASSPPGLGSTEAFF. The DNA of the CDR3 is TGTGCCAGCTCACCACCGGGGTTGGGGTCCACTGAAGCTTTCTTT.